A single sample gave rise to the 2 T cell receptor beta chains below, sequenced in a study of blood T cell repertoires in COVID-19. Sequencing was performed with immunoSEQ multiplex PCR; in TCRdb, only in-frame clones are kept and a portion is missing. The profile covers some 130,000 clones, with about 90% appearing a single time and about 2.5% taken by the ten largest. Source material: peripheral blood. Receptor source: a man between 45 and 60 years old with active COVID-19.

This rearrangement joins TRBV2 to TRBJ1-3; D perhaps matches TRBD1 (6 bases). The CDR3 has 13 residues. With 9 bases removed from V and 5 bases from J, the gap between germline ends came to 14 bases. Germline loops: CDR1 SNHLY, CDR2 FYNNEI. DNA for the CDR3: TGTGCCAGTGGTGGGGGCGGACGAAACACCATATATTTT. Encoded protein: CASGGGGRNTIYF.

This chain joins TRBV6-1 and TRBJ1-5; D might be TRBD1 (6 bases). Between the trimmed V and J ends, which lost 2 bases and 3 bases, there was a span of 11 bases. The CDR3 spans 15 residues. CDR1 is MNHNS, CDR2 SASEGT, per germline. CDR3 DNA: TGTGCCAGCAGTGAACCATGGACAGCCAATCAGCCCCAGCATTTT. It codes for CASSEPWTANQPQHF.